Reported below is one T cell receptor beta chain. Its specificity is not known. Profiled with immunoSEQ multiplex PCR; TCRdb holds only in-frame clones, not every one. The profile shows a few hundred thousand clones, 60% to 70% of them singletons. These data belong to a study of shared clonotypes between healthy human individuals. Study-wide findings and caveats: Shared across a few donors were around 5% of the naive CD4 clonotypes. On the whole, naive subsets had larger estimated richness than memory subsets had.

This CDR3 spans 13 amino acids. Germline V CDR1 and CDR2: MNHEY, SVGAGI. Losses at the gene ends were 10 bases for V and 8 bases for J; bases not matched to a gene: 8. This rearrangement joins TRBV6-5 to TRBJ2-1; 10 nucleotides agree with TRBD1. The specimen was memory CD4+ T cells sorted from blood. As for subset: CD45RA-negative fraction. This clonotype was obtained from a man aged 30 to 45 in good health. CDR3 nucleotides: TGTGCCACCAAGACGACAGGGGGCTATGAGCAGTTCTTC. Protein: CATKTTGGYEQFF.